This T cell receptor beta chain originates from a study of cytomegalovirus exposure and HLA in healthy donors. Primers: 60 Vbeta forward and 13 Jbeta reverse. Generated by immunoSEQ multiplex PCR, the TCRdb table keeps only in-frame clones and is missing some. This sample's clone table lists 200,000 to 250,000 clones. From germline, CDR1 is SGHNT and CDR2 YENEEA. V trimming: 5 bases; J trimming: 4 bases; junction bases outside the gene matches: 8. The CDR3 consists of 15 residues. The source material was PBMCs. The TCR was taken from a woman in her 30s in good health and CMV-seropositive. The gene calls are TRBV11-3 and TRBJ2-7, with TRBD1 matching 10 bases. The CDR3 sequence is CASSPGQGGSYEQYF. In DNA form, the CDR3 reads TGTGCCAGCAGCCCCGGACAGGGGGGGTCTTACGAGCAGTACTTC.